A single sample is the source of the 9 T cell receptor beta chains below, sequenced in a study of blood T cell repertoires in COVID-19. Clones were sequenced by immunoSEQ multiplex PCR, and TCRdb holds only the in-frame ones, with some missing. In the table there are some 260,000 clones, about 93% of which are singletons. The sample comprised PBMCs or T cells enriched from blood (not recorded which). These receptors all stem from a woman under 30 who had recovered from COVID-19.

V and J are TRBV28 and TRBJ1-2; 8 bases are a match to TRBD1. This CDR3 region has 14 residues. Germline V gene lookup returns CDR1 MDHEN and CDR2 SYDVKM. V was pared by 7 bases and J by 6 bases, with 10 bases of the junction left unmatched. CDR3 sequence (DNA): TGTGCCAGCACCAACGGGGACAGGCCCGATGGCTACACCTTC. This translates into CASTNGDRPDGYTF.

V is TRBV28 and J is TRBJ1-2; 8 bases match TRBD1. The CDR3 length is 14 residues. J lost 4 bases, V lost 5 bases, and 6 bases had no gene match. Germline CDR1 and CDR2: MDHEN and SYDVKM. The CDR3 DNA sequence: TGTGCCAGCAGTACCGGACAGGGTGTCTATGGCTACACCTTC. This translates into CASSTGQGVYGYTF.

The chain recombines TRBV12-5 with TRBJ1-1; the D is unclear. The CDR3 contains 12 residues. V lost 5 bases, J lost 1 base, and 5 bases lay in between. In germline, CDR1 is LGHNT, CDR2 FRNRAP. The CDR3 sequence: CASGTANTEAFF. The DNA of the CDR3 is TGTGCTAGTGGTACAGCGAACACTGAAGCTTTCTTT.

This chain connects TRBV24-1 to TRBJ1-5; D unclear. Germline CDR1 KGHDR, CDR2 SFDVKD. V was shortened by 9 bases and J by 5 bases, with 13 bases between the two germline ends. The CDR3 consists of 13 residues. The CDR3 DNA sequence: TGTGCCACCCCCACCGGGGTGGATCAGCCCCAGCATTTT. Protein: CATPTGVDQPQHF.

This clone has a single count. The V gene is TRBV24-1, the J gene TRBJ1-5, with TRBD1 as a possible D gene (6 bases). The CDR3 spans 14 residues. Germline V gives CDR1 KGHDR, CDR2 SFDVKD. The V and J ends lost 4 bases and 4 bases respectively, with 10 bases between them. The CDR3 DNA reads TGTGCCACCAGTGAGACAGGACCTAATCAGCCCCAGCATTTT. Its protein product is CATSETGPNQPQHF.

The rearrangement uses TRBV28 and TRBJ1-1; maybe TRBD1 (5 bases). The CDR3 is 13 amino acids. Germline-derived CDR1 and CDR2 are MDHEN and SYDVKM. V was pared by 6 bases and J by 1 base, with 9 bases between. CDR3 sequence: CASRLTANTEAFF. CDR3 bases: TGTGCCAGCAGATTGACAGCGAACACTGAAGCTTTCTTT.

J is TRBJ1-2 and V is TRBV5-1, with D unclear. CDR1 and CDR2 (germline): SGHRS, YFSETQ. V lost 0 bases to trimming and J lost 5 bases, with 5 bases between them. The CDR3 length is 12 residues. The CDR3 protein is CASSLDTYGYTF. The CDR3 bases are TGCGCCAGCAGCTTGGATACTTATGGCTACACCTTC.

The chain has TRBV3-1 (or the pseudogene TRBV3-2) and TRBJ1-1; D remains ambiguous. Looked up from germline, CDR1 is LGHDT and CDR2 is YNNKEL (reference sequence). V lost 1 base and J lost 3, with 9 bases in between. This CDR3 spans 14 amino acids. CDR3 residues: CASSQGYRYTEAFF. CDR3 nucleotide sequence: TGTGCCAGCAGCCAAGGTTACAGATACACTGAAGCTTTCTTT.

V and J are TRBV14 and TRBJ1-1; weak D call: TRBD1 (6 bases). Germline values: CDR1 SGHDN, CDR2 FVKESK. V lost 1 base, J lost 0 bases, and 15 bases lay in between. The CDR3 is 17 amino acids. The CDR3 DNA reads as TGTGCCAGCAGCCAAGTGATGGGGCAGGGGTTGAACACTGAAGCTTTCTTT. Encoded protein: CASSQVMGQGLNTEAFF.